This T cell receptor beta chain comes out of a study of T cell changes during pregnancy in multiple sclerosis. Assay: immunoSEQ multiplex PCR; the TCRdb copy retains only in-frame clones and omits some. The table includes about 70,000 clones, 85% to 95% detected once. The TCR sequence derives from a female donor with multiple sclerosis, enrolled in a pregnancy study. The specimen comprised CD4+ T cells from peripheral blood mononuclear cells, sampled after pregnancy.

The CDR3 loop reads CASSYSDTNTEAFF. The DNA for the CDR3 is TGTGCCAGCAGTTACTCGGACACGAACACTGAAGCTTTCTTT. J is TRBJ1-1 and V is TRBV6-6, with D possibly being TRBD1 (5 bases). The CDR3 spans 14 residues. The germline CDR1 and CDR2 sequences are MNHNY and SVGAGI (reference sequence). The germline V and J ends were trimmed by 0 bases and 1 base, with 6 bases remaining between them.